Only one count was recorded for the clone carrying this TCR beta chain. Its target is unknown. These data originate in a study of blood T cells in healthy people across ages. This CDR3 spans 13 amino acids. CDR1 SGHTA and CDR2 FQGNSA come from the germline V gene. V was pared by 4 bases and J by 8 bases, with 5 bases of the junction left unmatched. The authors ran a second PCR of roughly 6 to 12 cycles using a sample-barcoded 5' primer and a J-beta primer mix. A tag from a template-switch adaptor with 12 random nucleotides marked each cDNA molecule. Each CDR3 protein is one row after TCRdb ran MiXCR on the 5' RACE reads. Of fewer than 1.5 million distinct CDR3 sequences in the sample, approximately 38% are singletons; the top ten hold approximately 7.9%. A minimum of 6.5 million PBMCs was isolated per sample. Study results and limitations: Getting older went along with TCR beta diversity per million T cells dropping roughly linearly. Samples with more naive T cells showed higher observed beta diversity.

The sequence was obtained from a woman aged 18-35 years in good health. The sequenced material came from blood. V is TRBV7-2 and J is TRBJ2-3; TRBD1 matches at 8 bases. CDR3 loop: CASSSDREATQYF. CDR3 nucleotide sequence: TGTGCCAGCAGCTCGGACAGGGAGGCTACGCAGTATTTT.